This paragraph reports one T cell receptor beta chain. This record comes from a study of blood T cell repertoires in COVID-19. In the study overall: PBMCs, B-cell-depleted T cells, or T cells provided the cDNA or gDNA that made up the material.

In the source study's methods: By means of reference gene primer amplification, nucleated cell counts were estimated. Sequenced by immunoSEQ multiplex PCR; TCRdb stores in-frame clones only, minus some. From that table come the V and J calls and clone size; the DNA was used to work out D and trimming. The sample contains around 57,000 clones, almost 90% of which appear only once. Looked up from germline, CDR1 is MNHEY and CDR2 is SVGAGI. V lost 9 bases, J lost 5 bases, and 17 bases lay in between. CDR3 size: 13 residues. The V call is TRBV6-5, the J call TRBJ2-7, with a tentative D call TRBD2 (5 bases). The origin of this receptor is a woman older than 75 with active COVID-19. Material: peripheral blood. CDR3 sequence (DNA): TGTGCCAGTCGAAACATGCTCGGGGACGAGCAGTACTTC. Protein: CASRNMLGDEQYF.